The present T cell receptor (beta chain) was sequenced within a study of human versus mouse CDR3 diversity and MHC coevolution. Points from the study as a whole: iCHAO1 estimated the human TCR beta repertoire at about 1.6 million clonotypes. Most of the three human donors had the lowest clonal inequality.

Worth noting for this clone: No antigen is known for it.

The data were produced by immunoSEQ multiplex PCR, yet TCRdb's version contains in-frame clones alone and is incomplete. The sample includes about 80,000 clones, around 93% of them seen just once. This CDR3 is built from 14 residues. Per the germline V gene, CDR1 is SGHTA and CDR2 is FQGNSA. Trimming took off 5 bases at V and 8 bases at J, with 16 bases between the two ends. Naive CD4 T cells were sorted as CD45RO-negative, CD62L-positive. The sequence was obtained from a person aged 30 to 69 in good health. The chain joins TRBV7-2 to TRBJ2-1; D is perhaps TRBD2 (6 bases). The sequenced sample consisted of naive CD4+ T cells from blood. Subset noted: CD45RO-negative CD62L-positive naive CD4 T cells. This chain's CDR3 is CASSNGPWRDEQFF. The CDR3 DNA follows: TGTGCCAGCAGCAACGGGCCTTGGAGGGATGAGCAGTTCTTC.